These 23 T cell receptor beta chains came from one sample sequenced in a study of vaccination effects on CD4 cells after COVID-19. Their cognate antigens are unknown. TCRdb keeps only in-frame clones here, not all; method: immunoSEQ multiplex PCR. The data contain 40,000 or so clones, roughly 82% of them singletons. Isolating CD4+ T cells followed about 11 days of culture. Sample: CD4+ T cells from PBMCs cultured without peptide, taken before COVID-19 vaccination. These receptors all come from a human donor who received a COVID-19 vaccine.

The chain has TRBV7-2 and TRBJ1-6; 7 nucleotides align to TRBD1. Germline lookup yields CDR1 SGHTA and CDR2 FQGNSA. Germline trimming cut 1 base from V and 2 bases from J; bases unmatched to any gene: 11. The CDR3 contains 19 residues. CDR3 sequence: CASSLERPNRGPYNSPLHF. The CDR3 bases are TGTGCCAGCAGCTTAGAAAGACCTAACAGGGGACCCTATAATTCACCCCTCCACTTT.

This clone occurred a few times. The rearrangement uses TRBV9 and TRBJ2-3, with D tentatively TRBD1 (5 bases). The germline CDR1 and CDR2 sequences are SGDLS and YYNGEE. Trimming took off 4 bases at V and 5 bases at J, with 11 bases between the two ends. The CDR3 sequence is 13 residues long. In DNA form, the CDR3 reads TGTGCCAGCAGCAAAGGGGTCCTAGATACGCAGTATTTT. Translation gives CASSKGVLDTQYF.

The rearrangement links TRBV5-1 to TRBJ1-4; 8 bases fit TRBD1. Germline CDR1 reads SGHRS; CDR2 reads YFSETQ. Unmatched junction bases numbered 7, after V lost 4 bases and J lost 5 bases. The CDR3 consists of 15 residues. CDR3 coding DNA: TGCGCCAGCAGCCCGATAAGGACAGGGAATGAAAAACTGTTTTTT. Protein sequence: CASSPIRTGNEKLFF.

This chain connects TRBV6-4 to TRBJ1-3, with D possibly TRBD1 on 6 matching bases. Germline V gives CDR1 MRHNA, CDR2 SNTAGT. CDR3 size: 15 residues. V lost 3 bases to trimming and J lost 4 bases, with 13 bases between them. CDR3 in DNA: TGTGCCAGCAGTGAAAGACCGGGACAAGGAAACACCATATATTTT. This translates into CASSERPGQGNTIYF.

This clone was recorded once. The chain uses TRBV18 and TRBJ1-2, with TRBD1 matching 7 bases. The CDR3 is made up of 14 amino acids. Germline V gene data show CDR1 as KGHSH and CDR2 as LQKENI. Trimming took 3 bases from V and 5 from J; bases not matched to a gene: 6. CDR3: CASSPGQELYGYTF. The CDR3, as DNA: TGTGCCAGCTCACCCGGACAGGAGCTTTATGGCTACACCTTC.

This clone has just a few counts. The chain couples TRBV7-9 to TRBJ2-1; D may match TRBD1 or TRBD2 (5 bases each). Trimming removed 2 bases from V and 4 bases from J, with 9 bases in between. This CDR3 comprises 14 residues. The germline gives CDR1 SEHNR, CDR2 FQNEAQ (reference sequence). The CDR3: CASSLMGRYNEQFF. In DNA form, the CDR3 reads TGTGCCAGCAGCTTAATGGGACGGTACAATGAGCAGTTCTTC.

This clone has a single count. This sequence joins TRBV5-1 and TRBJ2-3; D is unresolved. V lost 4 bases to trimming and J lost 0 bases, with 12 bases between them. CDR1 and CDR2 (germline): SGHRS, YFSETQ. The CDR3 sequence is 15 residues long. The CDR3 DNA sequence: TGCGCCAGCAGCCCATCCCCCGATAGCACAGATACGCAGTATTTT. Protein sequence: CASSPSPDSTDTQYF.

The J gene is TRBJ2-5, the V gene TRBV5-1; 10 bases agree with TRBD2. V trimming: 2 bases; J trimming: 0 bases; junction bases outside the gene matches: 7. The CDR3 length is 17 residues. CDR1 is SGHRS and CDR2 is YFSETQ in the germline V gene. The CDR3 sequence: CASSLAGGVSYQETQYF. The CDR3 nucleotides are TGCGCCAGCAGCTTAGCGGGGGGGGTTTCGTACCAAGAGACCCAGTACTTC.

This clone has a handful of counts. Here the CDR3 DNA reads TGTGCCAGCAGTCGACTAGCGAACGTCTACAATGAGCAGTTCTTC. It codes for CASSRLANVYNEQFF. The J gene is TRBJ2-1, the V gene TRBV3-1 (or the pseudogene TRBV3-2); 8 nucleotides match TRBD2. The CDR3 length is 15 residues. CDR1 is LGHDT, CDR2 YNNKEL, per germline (reference sequence). J gave up 3 bases and V 6 bases, and 7 bases lay outside the gene matches.

This chain connects TRBV29-1 to TRBJ1-4, with D possibly being TRBD1 (5 bases). The CDR3 length is 15 residues. Trimming stripped 4 bases from V and 3 bases from J, with 15 bases between. The germline CDR1 and CDR2 sequences are SQVTM and ANQGSEA. The CDR3 region has the DNA TGCAGCGTTGCTGAGGGGCCGGCGGCTAATGAAAAACTGTTTTTT. Translated, it gives CSVAEGPAANEKLFF.

This chain uses TRBV7-2 with TRBJ1-5; unclear D gene. This CDR3 has 13 residues. Germline CDR1 reads SGHTA; CDR2 reads FQGNSA. With 0 bases removed from V and 9 bases from J, the gap between germline ends came to 9 bases. CDR3 protein: CASSLAGDAPQHF. CDR3 bases: TGTGCCAGCAGCTTAGCGGGCGACGCGCCCCAGCATTTT.

This clone was observed a few times. The chain recombines TRBV5-6 with TRBJ1-5; TRBD1 might be the D (6 bases). Looked up from germline, CDR1 is SGHDT and CDR2 is YYEEEE. V lost 4 bases and J lost 4, with 9 bases in between. This CDR3 is 13 amino acids long. CDR3 sequence (DNA): TGTGCCAGCAGCCCTACAGGGAATCAGCCCCAGCATTTT. Translating gives CASSPTGNQPQHF. The full variable domain, completed using reference TRBV5-6 and TRBJ1-5, is DAGVTQSPTHLIKTRGQQVTLRCSPKSGHDTVSWYQQALGQGPQFIFQYYEEEERQRGNFPDRFSGHQFPNYSSELNVNALLLGDSALYLCASSPTGNQPQHFGDGTRLSIL.

The chain couples TRBV12-3 or TRBV12-4 to TRBJ2-5; TRBD1 matches at 9 bases. V was clipped by 7 bases and J by 6 bases; unmatched bases: 6. CDR3 length: 13 residues. The DNA for the CDR3 is TGTGCCAGCAACCCGACAGGGGGAAAGACCCAGTACTTC. Encoded protein: CASNPTGGKTQYF.

The chain couples TRBV7-2 to TRBJ2-7; possible D gene TRBD2, 6 bases. The germline CDR1 and CDR2 sequences are SGHTA and FQGNSA. The CDR3 contains 14 residues. With 5 bases removed from V and 5 bases from J, the gap between germline ends came to 16 bases. The DNA of the CDR3 is TGTGCCAGCAGCCAAAACGGCGGGGACCACGAGCAGTACGTC. It yields the protein CASSQNGGDHEQYV.

The chain employs TRBV5-1 and TRBJ2-7; tentative D call: TRBD2 (7 bases). Per the germline V gene, CDR1 is SGHRS and CDR2 is YFSETQ. This CDR3 contains 14 residues. V was pared by 1 base and J by 7 bases, with 15 bases between. The CDR3 reads CASSLWGGGEEQYV. CDR3 bases: TGCGCCAGCAGCTTGTGGGGGGGCGGAGAGGAGCAGTACGTC.

V usage is TRBV11-3 and J usage is TRBJ1-1; D is unresolved. Germline CDR1 is SGHNT and CDR2 is YENEEA. V was trimmed by 2 bases and J by 4 bases, leaving 8 bases between them. CDR3 length: 13 residues. The CDR3 loop is CASSLNRFTEAFF. CDR3 sequence (DNA): TGTGCCAGCAGCTTAAACAGATTCACTGAAGCTTTCTTT.

This clone has a handful of counts. This chain joins TRBV5-1 and TRBJ1-2; D call uncertain. The CDR3 totals 13 residues. Germline assignment: CDR1 SGHRS and CDR2 YFSETQ. Trimming pared 0 bases from V and 7 bases from J, leaving 10 bases between. In DNA, the CDR3 is TGCGCCAGCAGCTTGGACCAGGATCGTGGCTACACCTTC. Translating it yields CASSLDQDRGYTF. The full variable domain, with the rest looked up from reference TRBV5-1 and TRBJ1-2, is KAGVTQTPRYLIKTRGQQVTLSCSPISGHRSVSWYQQTPGQGLQFLFEYFSETQRNKGNFPGRFSGRQFSNSRSEMNVSTLELGDSALYLCASSLDQDRGYTFGSGTRLTVV.

The chain has TRBV28 and TRBJ2-3; unclear D gene. The V end lost 2 bases, the J end lost 4 bases, and 1 base lay between the germline ends. CDR1 is MDHEN and CDR2 is SYDVKM in the germline V gene. The CDR3 sequence is 11 residues long. The CDR3 DNA reads TGTGCCAGCAGTTTACCAGATACGCAGTATTTT. This encodes CASSLPDTQYF.

This chain joins TRBV9 and TRBJ2-1; the D gene is possibly TRBD1 (7 bases). The germline V and J ends were trimmed by 1 base and 7 bases, with 15 bases remaining between them. There are 15 residues in the CDR3. The V gene's germline CDR1 is SGDLS and CDR2 YYNGEE. DNA of the CDR3: TGTGCCAGCAGCGTAATACCAGGGGGGAAGAATGAGCAGTTCTTC. It specifies CASSVIPGGKNEQFF.

A few counts support this clone. The chain employs TRBV6-5 and TRBJ1-2, with 8 bases fitting TRBD1. Per the germline V gene, CDR1 is MNHEY and CDR2 is SVGAGI. The CDR3 spans 13 residues. The V and J ends lost 11 bases and 4 bases, in that order; junction bases with no gene match: 9. CDR3 DNA sequence: TGTGCCTCCTCGGACAGGGCCTCCTATGGCTACACCTTC. As protein: CASSDRASYGYTF.

The CDR3 spells CASRNREGFRLFF. CDR3 nucleotides: TGTGCCAGCAGAAACAGGGAAGGTTTTAGGCTGTTTTTT. The gene calls are TRBV6-4 and TRBJ2-2; D may be TRBD1 (6 bases). Germline-derived CDR1 and CDR2 are MRHNA and SNTAGT. The ends were cut back, 6 bases at V and 13 bases at J, with 18 bases in the middle. The CDR3 extends over 13 amino acids.

This clone was recorded a few times. The genes are TRBV6-4 and TRBJ1-2; D is uncertain. Per the germline V gene, CDR1 is MRHNA and CDR2 is SNTAGT. V lost 2 bases and J 4 bases, leaving 5 bases between the germline ends. The CDR3 totals 12 residues. CDR3 in DNA: TGTGCCAGCAGTGACCGGTCCTATGGCTACACCTTC. Amino acid sequence: CASSDRSYGYTF.

The genes are TRBV7-2 and TRBJ2-3, with D perhaps assigned TRBD1 or TRBD2 (7 bases each). The CDR3 runs to 14 residues. Germline V gene data show CDR1 as SGHTA and CDR2 as FQGNSA. Trimming removed 3 bases at V and 6 bases at J, with 13 bases between. For the CDR3, the DNA is TGTGCCAGCAGCTTTAACAGGGGAGGGGATACGCAGTATTTT. It encodes CASSFNRGGDTQYF.